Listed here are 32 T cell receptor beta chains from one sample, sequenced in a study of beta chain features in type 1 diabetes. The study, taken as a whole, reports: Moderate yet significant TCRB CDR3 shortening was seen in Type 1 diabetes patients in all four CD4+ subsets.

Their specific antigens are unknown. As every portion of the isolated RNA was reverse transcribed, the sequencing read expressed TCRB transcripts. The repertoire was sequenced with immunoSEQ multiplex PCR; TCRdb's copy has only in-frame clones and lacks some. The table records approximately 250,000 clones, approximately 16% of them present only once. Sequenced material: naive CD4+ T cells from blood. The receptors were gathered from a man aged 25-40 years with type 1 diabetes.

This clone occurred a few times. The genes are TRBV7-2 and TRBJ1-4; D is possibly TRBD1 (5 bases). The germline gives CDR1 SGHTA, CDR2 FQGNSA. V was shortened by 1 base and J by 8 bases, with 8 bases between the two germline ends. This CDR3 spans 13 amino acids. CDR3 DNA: TGTGCCAGCAGCTTAGTATGGGGGGAAAAACTGTTTTTT. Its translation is CASSLVWGEKLFF.

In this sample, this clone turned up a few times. This CDR3 is CASSLGKSYNEQFF. The DNA for the CDR3 is TGTGCCAGCAGCTTGGGAAAGTCCTACAATGAGCAGTTCTTC. The V call is TRBV13, the J call TRBJ2-1; D call uncertain. The CDR3 loop spans 14 amino acids. V was pared by 3 bases and J by 1 base, with 7 bases between. Germline loops: CDR1 PRHDT, CDR2 FYEKMQ (reference sequence). The complete variable domain, with remaining parts taken from reference TRBV13 and TRBJ2-1, reads AAGVIQSPRHLIKEKRETATLKCYPIPRHDTVYWYQQGPGQDPQFLISFYEKMQSDKGSIPDRFSAQQFSDYHSELNMSSLELGDSALYFCASSLGKSYNEQFFGPGTRLTVL.

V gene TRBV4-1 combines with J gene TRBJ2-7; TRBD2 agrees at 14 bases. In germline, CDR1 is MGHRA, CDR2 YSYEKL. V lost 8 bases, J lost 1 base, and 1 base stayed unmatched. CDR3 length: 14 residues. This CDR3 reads CASRLAGGSYEQYF. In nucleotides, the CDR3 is TGCGCCAGCCGACTAGCGGGAGGGTCCTACGAGCAGTACTTC.

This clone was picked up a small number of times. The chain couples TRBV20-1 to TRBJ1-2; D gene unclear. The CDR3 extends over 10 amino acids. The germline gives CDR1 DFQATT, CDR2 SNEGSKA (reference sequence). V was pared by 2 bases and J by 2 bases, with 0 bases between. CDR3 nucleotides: TGCAGTGCTAGAAACTATGGCTACACCTTC. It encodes CSARNYGYTF.

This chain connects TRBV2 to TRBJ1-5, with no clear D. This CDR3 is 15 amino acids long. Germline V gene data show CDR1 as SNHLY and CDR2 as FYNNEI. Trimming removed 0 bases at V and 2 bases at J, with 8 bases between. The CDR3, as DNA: TGTGCCAGCAGTGAAGCGCCCGGGGGCAATCAGCCCCAGCATTTT. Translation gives CASSEAPGGNQPQHF.

The CDR3 sequence: CASSVDSGRTFGELFF. The CDR3 region has the DNA TGTGCCAGCAGCGTAGACAGCGGGAGGACCTTCGGGGAGCTGTTTTTT. The chain employs TRBV9 and TRBJ2-2, with TRBD2 identical over 9 bases. This CDR3 is 16 amino acids long. Germline V lookup: CDR1 SGDLS, CDR2 YYNGEE. V was pared by 0 bases and J by 7 bases, with 7 bases of the junction left unmatched.

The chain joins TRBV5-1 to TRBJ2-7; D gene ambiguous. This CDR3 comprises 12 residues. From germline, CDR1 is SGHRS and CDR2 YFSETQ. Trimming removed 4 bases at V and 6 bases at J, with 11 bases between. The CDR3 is CASSPNVAEQYF. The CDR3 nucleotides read TGCGCCAGCAGCCCCAACGTCGCCGAGCAGTACTTC. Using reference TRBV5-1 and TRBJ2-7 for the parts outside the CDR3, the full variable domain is KAGVTQTPRYLIKTRGQQVTLSCSPISGHRSVSWYQQTPGQGLQFLFEYFSETQRNKGNFPGRFSGRQFSNSRSEMNVSTLELGDSALYLCASSPNVAEQYFGPGTRLTVT.

This CDR3 is CASSPSGRANNEQFF. The CDR3 DNA sequence: TGTGCCAGCAGCCCTAGCGGGAGGGCGAACAATGAGCAGTTCTTC. V usage is TRBV14 and J usage is TRBJ2-1; 12 nucleotides agree with TRBD2. In germline, CDR1 is SGHDN, CDR2 FVKESK. The CDR3 runs to 15 residues. V lost 4 bases, J lost 5 bases, and 3 bases stayed unmatched.

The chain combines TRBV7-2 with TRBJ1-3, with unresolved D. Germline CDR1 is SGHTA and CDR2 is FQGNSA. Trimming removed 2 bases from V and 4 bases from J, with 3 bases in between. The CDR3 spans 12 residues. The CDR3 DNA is TGTGCCAGCAGCTTATCCGGAAACACCATATATTTT. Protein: CASSLSGNTIYF.

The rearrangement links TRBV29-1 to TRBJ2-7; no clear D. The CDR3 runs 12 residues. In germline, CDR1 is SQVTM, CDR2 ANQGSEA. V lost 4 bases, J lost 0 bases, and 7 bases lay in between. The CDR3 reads CSVGWSSYEQYF. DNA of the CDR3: TGCAGCGTTGGCTGGAGCTCCTACGAGCAGTACTTC.

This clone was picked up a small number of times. In nucleotides, the CDR3 is TGTGCCAGCAGCATGACAGGGGCCCGCACAGATACGCAGTATTTT. It codes for CASSMTGARTDTQYF. V gene TRBV7-2 combines with J gene TRBJ2-3; 8 bases line up with TRBD1. The germline CDR1 and CDR2 sequences are SGHTA and FQGNSA. V shed 5 bases and J 1 base; nucleotides not matched to a gene: 5. The CDR3 length is 15 residues.

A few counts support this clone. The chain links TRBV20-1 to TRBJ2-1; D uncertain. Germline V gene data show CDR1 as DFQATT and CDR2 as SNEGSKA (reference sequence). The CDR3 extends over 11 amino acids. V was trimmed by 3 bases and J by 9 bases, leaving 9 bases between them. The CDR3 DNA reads TGCAGTGCTAGTCAAGCGCTTGAGCAGTTCTTC. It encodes CSASQALEQFF.

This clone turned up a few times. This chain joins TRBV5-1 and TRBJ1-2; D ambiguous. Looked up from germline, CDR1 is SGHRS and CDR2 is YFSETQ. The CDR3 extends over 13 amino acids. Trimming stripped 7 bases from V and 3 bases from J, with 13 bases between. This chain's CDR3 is CASSSQDDYGYTF. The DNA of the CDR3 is TGCGCCAGCTCTTCCCAGGATGACTATGGCTACACCTTC.

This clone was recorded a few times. The chain's CDR3 is CASSSGNKNIQYF. The CDR3 DNA follows: TGTGCCAGCTCCAGCGGAAACAAAAACATTCAGTACTTC. The V gene is TRBV28, the J gene TRBJ2-4, with D perhaps TRBD2 (5 bases). The CDR3 totals 13 residues. Per the germline V gene, CDR1 is MDHEN and CDR2 is SYDVKM. The germline V and J ends were trimmed by 8 bases and 3 bases, with 11 bases remaining between them.

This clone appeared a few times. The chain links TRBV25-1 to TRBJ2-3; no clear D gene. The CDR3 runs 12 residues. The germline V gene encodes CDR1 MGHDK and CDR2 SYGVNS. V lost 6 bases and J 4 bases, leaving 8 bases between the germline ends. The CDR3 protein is CASSFNSDTQYF. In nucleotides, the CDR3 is TGTGCCAGCAGCTTCAATTCAGATACGCAGTATTTT.

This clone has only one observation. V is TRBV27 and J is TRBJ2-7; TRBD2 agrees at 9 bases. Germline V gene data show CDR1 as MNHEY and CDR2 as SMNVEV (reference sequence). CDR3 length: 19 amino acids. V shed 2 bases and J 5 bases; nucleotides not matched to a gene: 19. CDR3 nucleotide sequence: TGTGCCAGCAGTTTAGTAGCGGGAGTCCAACCCCGAGGATCCCACGAGCAGTACTTC. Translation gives CASSLVAGVQPRGSHEQYF.

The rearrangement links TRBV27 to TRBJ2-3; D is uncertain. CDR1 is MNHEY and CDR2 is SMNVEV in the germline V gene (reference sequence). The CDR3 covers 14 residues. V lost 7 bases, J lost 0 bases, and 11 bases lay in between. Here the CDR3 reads CASTTMPSTDTQYF. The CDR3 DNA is TGTGCCAGCACCACGATGCCTAGCACAGATACGCAGTATTTT.

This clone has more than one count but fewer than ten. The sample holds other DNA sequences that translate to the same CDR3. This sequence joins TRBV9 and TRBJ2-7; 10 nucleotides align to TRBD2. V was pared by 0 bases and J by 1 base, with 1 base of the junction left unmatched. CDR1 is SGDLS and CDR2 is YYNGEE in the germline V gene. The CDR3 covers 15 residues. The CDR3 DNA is TGTGCCAGCAGCGTAGGGACTAGCGGATCCTACGAGCAGTACTTC. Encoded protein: CASSVGTSGSYEQYF.

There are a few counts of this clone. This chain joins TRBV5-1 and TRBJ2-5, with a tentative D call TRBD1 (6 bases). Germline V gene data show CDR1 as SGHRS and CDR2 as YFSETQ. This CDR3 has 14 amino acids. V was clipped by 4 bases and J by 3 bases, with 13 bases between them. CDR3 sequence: CASSVLGAEETQYF. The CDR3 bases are TGCGCCAGCAGCGTATTGGGGGCCGAAGAGACCCAGTACTTC.

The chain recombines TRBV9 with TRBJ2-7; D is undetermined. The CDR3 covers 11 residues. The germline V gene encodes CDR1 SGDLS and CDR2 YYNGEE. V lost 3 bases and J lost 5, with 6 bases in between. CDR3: CASSAGDEQYF. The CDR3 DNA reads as TGTGCCAGCAGCGCGGGCGACGAGCAGTACTTC.

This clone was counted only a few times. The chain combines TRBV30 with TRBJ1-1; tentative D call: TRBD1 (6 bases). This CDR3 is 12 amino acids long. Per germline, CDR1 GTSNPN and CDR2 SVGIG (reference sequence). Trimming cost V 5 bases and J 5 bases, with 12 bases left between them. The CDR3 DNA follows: TGTGCCTGGGCGGTAGGGGGAACTGAAGCTTTCTTT. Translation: CAWAVGGTEAFF. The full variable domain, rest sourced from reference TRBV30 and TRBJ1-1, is SQTIHQWPATLVQPVGSPLSLECTVEGTSNPNLYWYRQAAGRGLQLLFYSVGIGQISSEVPQNLSASRPQDRQFILSSKKLLLSDSGFYLCAWAVGGTEAFFGQGTRLTVV.

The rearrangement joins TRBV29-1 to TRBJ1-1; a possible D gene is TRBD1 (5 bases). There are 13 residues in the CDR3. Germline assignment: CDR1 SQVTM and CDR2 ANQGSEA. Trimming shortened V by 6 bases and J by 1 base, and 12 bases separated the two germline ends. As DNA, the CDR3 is TGCAGCGTGGCCCCAGACAGGAACACTGAAGCTTTCTTT. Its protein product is CSVAPDRNTEAFF.

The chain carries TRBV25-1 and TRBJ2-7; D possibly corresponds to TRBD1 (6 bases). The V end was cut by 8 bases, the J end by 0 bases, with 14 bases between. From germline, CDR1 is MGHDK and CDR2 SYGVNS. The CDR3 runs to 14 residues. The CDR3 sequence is CASQQGWNSYEQYF. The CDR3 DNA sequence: TGTGCCAGCCAACAGGGTTGGAACTCCTACGAGCAGTACTTC.

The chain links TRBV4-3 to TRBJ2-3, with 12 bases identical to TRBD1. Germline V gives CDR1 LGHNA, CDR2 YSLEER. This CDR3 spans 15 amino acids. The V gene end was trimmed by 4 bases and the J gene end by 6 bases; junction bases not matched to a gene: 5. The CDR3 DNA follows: TGCGCCAGCAGCCGGCGGGACAGGGGGCCCGATACGCAGTATTTT. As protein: CASSRRDRGPDTQYF.

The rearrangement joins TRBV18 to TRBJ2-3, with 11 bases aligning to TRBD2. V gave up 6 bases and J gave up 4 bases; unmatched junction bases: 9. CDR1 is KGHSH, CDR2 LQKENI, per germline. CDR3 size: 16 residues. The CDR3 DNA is TGTGCCAGCTCGCAACTAGCGGGAGAAGGCGCAGATACGCAGTATTTT. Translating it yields CASSQLAGEGADTQYF.

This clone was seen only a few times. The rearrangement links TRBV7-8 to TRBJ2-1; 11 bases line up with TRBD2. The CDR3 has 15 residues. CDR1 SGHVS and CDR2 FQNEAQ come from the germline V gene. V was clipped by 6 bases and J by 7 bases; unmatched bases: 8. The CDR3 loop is CASSHGGTSGNEQFF. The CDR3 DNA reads TGTGCCAGCAGTCACGGGGGGACTAGCGGTAATGAGCAGTTCTTC.

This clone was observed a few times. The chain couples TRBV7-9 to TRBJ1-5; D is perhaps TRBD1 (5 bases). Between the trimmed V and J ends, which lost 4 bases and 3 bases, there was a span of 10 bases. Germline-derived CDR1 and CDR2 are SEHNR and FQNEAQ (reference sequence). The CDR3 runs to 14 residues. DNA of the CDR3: TGTGCCAGCAGCTCCCGGGACGTCAATCAGCCCCAGCATTTT. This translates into CASSSRDVNQPQHF. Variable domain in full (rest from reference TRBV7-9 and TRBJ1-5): DTGVSQNPRHKITKRGQNVTFRCDPISEHNRLYWYRQTLGQGPEFLTYFQNEAQLEKSRLLSDRFSAERPKGSFSTLEIQRTEQGDSAMYLCASSSRDVNQPQHFGDGTRLSIL.

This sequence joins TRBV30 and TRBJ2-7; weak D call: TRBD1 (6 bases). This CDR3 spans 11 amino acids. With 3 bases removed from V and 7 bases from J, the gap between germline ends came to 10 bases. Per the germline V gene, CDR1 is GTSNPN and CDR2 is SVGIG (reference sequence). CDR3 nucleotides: TGTGCCTGGAGCCAAACAGGGGAGCAGTACTTC. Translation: CAWSQTGEQYF.

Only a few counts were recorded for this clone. The DNA for the CDR3 is TGCAGCGTCGTCCAAGGGGGCAGCCAGGCCGATCAGCCCCAGCATTTT. Its translation is CSVVQGGSQADQPQHF. The V gene is TRBV29-1, the J gene TRBJ1-5; 7 nucleotides agree with TRBD1. The CDR3 has 16 amino acids. The V and J ends lost 6 bases and 5 bases, in that order; junction bases with no gene match: 16. The germline V gene encodes CDR1 SQVTM and CDR2 ANQGSEA.

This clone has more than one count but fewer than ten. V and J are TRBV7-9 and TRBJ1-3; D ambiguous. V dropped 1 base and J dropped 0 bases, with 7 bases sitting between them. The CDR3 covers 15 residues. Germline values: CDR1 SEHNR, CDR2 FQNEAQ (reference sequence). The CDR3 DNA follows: TGTGCCAGCAGCTTAGTCTCAGGCTCTGGAAACACCATATATTTT. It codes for CASSLVSGSGNTIYF.

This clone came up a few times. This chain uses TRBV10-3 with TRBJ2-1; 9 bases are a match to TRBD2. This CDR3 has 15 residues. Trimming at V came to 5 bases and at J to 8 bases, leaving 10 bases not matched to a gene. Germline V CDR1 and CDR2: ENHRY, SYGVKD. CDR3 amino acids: CAISQGLAISHEQFF. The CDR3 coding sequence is TGTGCCATCAGTCAAGGACTAGCGATCTCCCATGAGCAGTTCTTC.

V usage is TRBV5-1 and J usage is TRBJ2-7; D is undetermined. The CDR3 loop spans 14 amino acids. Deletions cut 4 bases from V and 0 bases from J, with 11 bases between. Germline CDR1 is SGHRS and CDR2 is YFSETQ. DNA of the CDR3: TGCGCCAGCAGCCTTGACTCTTTCTCCTACGAGCAGTACTTC. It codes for CASSLDSFSYEQYF.